The sequence of this TCR beta chain was determined in a study of T cell changes during pregnancy in multiple sclerosis. CDR1 is SNHLY, CDR2 FYNNEI, per germline. The CDR3 consists of 14 residues. V was cut by 7 bases and J by 6 bases, with 18 bases left in between. TCRdb's copy holds only in-frame clones and misses some; the assay was immunoSEQ multiplex PCR. The sample includes some 57,000 clones, approximately 90% of them seen just once. This chain joins TRBV2 and TRBJ1-2; perhaps TRBD1 as D (5 bases). The TCR comes from a female donor with multiple sclerosis, enrolled in a pregnancy study. The sequencing here drew on CD4+ T cells from peripheral blood mononuclear cells, taken in the first trimester of pregnancy. As DNA, the CDR3 is TGTGCCAGCAAGGGCTCAGCGGGGGGTGATGGCTACACCTTC. Encoded protein: CASKGSAGGDGYTF.